The 21 T cell receptor beta chains below were found in one sample sequenced in a study of cytomegalovirus exposure and HLA in healthy donors. Both 60 Vbeta primers and 13 Jbeta primers went into the PCR. The repertoire was sequenced with immunoSEQ multiplex PCR; TCRdb's copy has only in-frame clones and lacks some. The profile shows 70,000 to 100,000 clones, 80% of them singletons. The sample taken for sequencing was PBMCs. The origin of the receptors is a young man in good health and CMV-seronegative.

V usage is TRBV6-1 and J usage is TRBJ2-1, with 11 nucleotides matching TRBD2. The CDR3 has 14 amino acids. The germline gives CDR1 MNHNS, CDR2 SASEGT. The V gene end was trimmed by 8 bases and the J gene end by 7 bases; junction bases not matched to a gene: 7. CDR3 DNA: TGTGCCAGCCGAATAGCGGGGGGGCTAAATGAGCAGTTCTTC. Its protein is CASRIAGGLNEQFF.

The gene calls are TRBV29-1 and TRBJ1-4; D perhaps matches TRBD1 (6 bases). CDR1 and CDR2 (germline): SQVTM, ANQGSEA. V was clipped by 7 bases and J by 6 bases, with 15 bases between them. The CDR3 length is 13 residues. CDR3 nucleotide sequence: TGCAGCGGTACCCGGGGGGCAGATGAAAAACTGTTTTTT. Residues: CSGTRGADEKLFF.

To note about this clone: The junction departs from the called germline gene at one end, perhaps through a read error. The CDR3, as DNA: TGTGCTAGCAGCTTCGGTAGGGGGCTGCGGGAGACCCAGTACTTC. This codes for CASSFGRGLRETQYF. The chain recombines TRBV7-7 with TRBJ2-5; 7 nucleotides match TRBD1. The CDR3 covers 15 residues. Germline V CDR1 and CDR2: SSHAT, FNYEAQ (reference sequence).

This clone was seen once. This chain connects TRBV5-1 to TRBJ1-2, with D perhaps matching TRBD1 (5 bases). The germline V and J ends were trimmed by 1 base and 7 bases, with 20 bases remaining between them. This CDR3 comprises 16 residues. Germline CDR1 and CDR2: SGHRS and YFSETQ. This chain's CDR3 is CASSLSSGGGRAGYTF. Here the CDR3 DNA reads TGCGCCAGCAGCTTGTCATCCGGGGGTGGACGCGCTGGCTACACCTTC.

The J gene is TRBJ2-4, the V gene TRBV5-6; 9 nucleotides line up with TRBD1. CDR3 length equals 15 residues. Germline values: CDR1 SGHDT, CDR2 YYEEEE. V was clipped by 4 bases and J by 7 bases; unmatched bases: 9. CDR3 in DNA: TGTGCCAGCAGCCACCGGGACAGGGAGACGAACATTCAGTACTTC. Translated: CASSHRDRETNIQYF.

CDR3 coding DNA: TGTGCCAGTAGGGGTAGACAAGCCTACGAGCAGTACTTC. It yields the protein CASRGRQAYEQYF. The rearrangement links TRBV19 to TRBJ2-7; D is ambiguous. The CDR3 spans 13 residues. Germline V lookup: CDR1 LNHDA, CDR2 SQIVND (reference sequence). V shed 6 bases and J shed 2 bases, with 11 bases lying between them. Combining the CDR3 with reference TRBV19 and TRBJ2-7 gives the whole variable domain DGGITQSPKYLFRKEGQNVTLSCEQNLNHDAMYWYRQDPGQGLRLIYYSQIVNDFQKGDIAEGYSVSREKKESFPLTVTSAQKNPTAFYLCASRGRQAYEQYFGPGTRLTVT.

The rearrangement links TRBV4-1 to TRBJ2-5; TRBD2 aligns across 13 bases. This CDR3 is built from 14 residues. J lost 7 bases, V lost 5 bases, and 4 bases had no gene match. Looked up from germline, CDR1 is MGHRA and CDR2 is YSYEKL. As DNA, the CDR3 is TGCGCCAGCAGCGTGGGACTAGCGGGGTCGACCCAGTACTTC. Protein product: CASSVGLAGSTQYF.

Only one count was recorded for this clone. The chain carries TRBV27 and TRBJ1-1; D not certain. Germline assignment: CDR1 MNHEY and CDR2 SMNVEV (reference sequence). The CDR3 spans 15 residues. Trimming stripped 5 bases from V and 2 bases from J, with 15 bases between. The CDR3 reads CASSGINSLNTEAFF. The CDR3 DNA sequence: TGTGCCAGCAGTGGAATTAACAGCCTAAACACTGAAGCTTTCTTT.

This chain connects TRBV28 to TRBJ1-4; D not resolved. V was shortened by 3 bases and J by 8 bases, with 22 bases between the two germline ends. The CDR3 consists of 17 residues. The V gene's germline CDR1 is MDHEN and CDR2 SYDVKM. The CDR3 region is CASSLTLIIPAQEKLFF. In DNA form, the CDR3 reads TGTGCCAGCAGTTTGACACTCATCATCCCTGCGCAGGAAAAACTGTTTTTT.

The rearrangement uses TRBV14 and TRBJ2-3, with D perhaps TRBD1 (5 bases). Trimming took 3 bases from V and 6 from J, leaving 13 bases between them. The CDR3 loop spans 14 amino acids. CDR1 is SGHDN, CDR2 FVKESK, per germline. CDR3 in amino acids: CASSQQTADDTQYF. Here the CDR3 DNA reads TGTGCCAGCAGCCAGCAGACAGCCGATGATACGCAGTATTTT.

The chain combines TRBV15 with TRBJ2-7; D possibly corresponds to TRBD1 (6 bases). V lost 4 bases to trimming and J lost 7 bases, with 11 bases between them. The CDR3 has 12 residues. Germline V lookup: CDR1 LNHNV, CDR2 YYDKDF (reference sequence). CDR3 residues: CATSNSRGEQYF. The CDR3 DNA follows: TGTGCCACCAGCAATTCTAGGGGGGAGCAGTACTTC.

About this clone itself: The sample holds other DNA sequences that translate to the same CDR3. The genes are TRBV18 and TRBJ2-1; possibly TRBD2 for D (7 bases). There are 16 residues in the CDR3. Germline lookup yields CDR1 KGHSH and CDR2 LQKENI. Trimming took 4 bases from V and 3 from J, leaving 16 bases between them. CDR3 DNA: TGTGCCAGCTCACGGATGACGGGGGGCGTCTACAATGAGCAGTTCTTC. Translating it yields CASSRMTGGVYNEQFF. Full variable domain (outside the CDR3, taken from reference TRBV18 and TRBJ2-1): NAGVMQNPRHLVRRRGQEARLRCSPMKGHSHVYWYRQLPEEGLKFMVYLQKENIIDESGMPKERFSAEFPKEGPSILRIQQVVRGDSAAYFCASSRMTGGVYNEQFFGPGTRLTVL.

This sequence joins TRBV9 and TRBJ2-7; TRBD2 agrees at 9 bases. V was pared by 4 bases and J by 0 bases, with 5 bases of the junction left unmatched. The V gene's germline CDR1 is SGDLS and CDR2 YYNGEE. The CDR3 is 15 residues long. This CDR3 is CASSLSGGFSYEQYF. CDR3 sequence (DNA): TGTGCCAGCAGCCTGAGCGGGGGGTTCTCCTACGAGCAGTACTTC. Combining the CDR3 with reference TRBV9 and TRBJ2-7 gives the whole variable domain DSGVTQTPKHLITATGQRVTLRCSPRSGDLSVYWYQQSLDQGLQFLIQYYNGEERAKGNILERFSAQQFPDLHSELNLSSLELGDSALYFCASSLSGGFSYEQYFGPGTRLTVT.

This chain connects TRBV19 to TRBJ1-6, with D possibly being TRBD1 (6 bases). Germline V CDR1 and CDR2: LNHDA, SQIVND (reference sequence). V shed 3 bases and J shed 7 bases, with 13 bases lying between them. The CDR3 sequence is 15 residues long. This chain's CDR3 is CASSMRPGVNSPLHF. In DNA, the CDR3 is TGTGCCAGTAGTATGAGGCCAGGGGTAAATTCACCCCTCCACTTT.

The CDR3 sequence: CASSGRNYGYTF. The CDR3 DNA reads as TGTGCCAGCAGTGGCCGGAACTATGGCTACACCTTC. The rearrangement links TRBV2 to TRBJ1-2; unclear D gene. This CDR3 is 12 amino acids long. Germline CDR1 reads SNHLY; CDR2 reads FYNNEI. Trimming stripped 4 bases from V and 2 bases from J, with 5 bases between.

This clone was recorded only once. The gene calls are TRBV5-6 and TRBJ2-7, with TRBD1 matching 11 bases. The ends lost 4 bases at V and 6 bases at J; junction bases unmatched: 9. CDR1 is SGHDT, CDR2 YYEEEE, per germline. CDR3 length: 15 residues. CDR3 loop: CASSPDRGLSGEQYF. The CDR3 nucleotides are TGTGCCAGCAGCCCGGACAGGGGGCTTTCGGGCGAGCAGTACTTC.

This clone occurred once. The chain uses TRBV5-1 and TRBJ2-1, with D unclear. CDR1 is SGHRS, CDR2 YFSETQ, per germline. The CDR3 has 15 amino acids. V gave up 7 bases and J gave up 0 bases, with 14 bases separating them. The CDR3 here is CASAFQHPSYNEQFF. CDR3 in DNA: TGCGCCAGCGCCTTCCAACATCCCTCCTACAATGAGCAGTTCTTC.

V is TRBV10-1 and J is TRBJ2-5; 7 positions match TRBD2. Germline V lookup: CDR1 WNHNN, CDR2 SYGVQD (reference sequence). This CDR3 spans 15 amino acids. The V segment lost 3 bases and the J segment 3 bases; nucleotides outside the gene matches: 7. CDR3 DNA: TGCGCCAGCAGTGATGGGGGGGAAGGGGAAGAGACCCAGTACTTC. This codes for CASSDGGEGEETQYF.

This chain joins TRBV18 and TRBJ1-4; weak D call: TRBD1 (6 bases). V was shortened by 6 bases and J by 5 bases, with 13 bases between the two germline ends. This CDR3 contains 14 residues. Per germline, CDR1 KGHSH and CDR2 LQKENI. The CDR3 coding sequence is TGTGCCAGCTCTCACCGGGACACAAATGAAAAACTGTTTTTT. Its protein product is CASSHRDTNEKLFF. Looking up the rest from reference TRBV18 and TRBJ1-4 gives the full variable domain: NAGVMQNPRHLVRRRGQEARLRCSPMKGHSHVYWYRQLPEEGLKFMVYLQKENIIDESGMPKERFSAEFPKEGPSILRIQQVVRGDSAAYFCASSHRDTNEKLFFGSGTQLSVL.

The genes are TRBV13 and TRBJ1-5; D perhaps matches TRBD1 (5 bases). Germline values: CDR1 PRHDT, CDR2 FYEKMQ (reference sequence). The CDR3 extends over 16 amino acids. V lost 0 bases to trimming and J lost 1 base, with 10 bases between them. CDR3: CASSLGLGGSNQPQHF. The CDR3 DNA follows: TGTGCCAGCAGCTTAGGCCTCGGGGGAAGCAATCAGCCCCAGCATTTT.

The rearrangement links TRBV6-5 to TRBJ1-6, with D perhaps TRBD1 (5 bases). Per germline, CDR1 MNHEY and CDR2 SVGAGI. Trimming took 0 bases from V and 10 from J, leaving 16 bases between them. The CDR3 covers 16 residues. The CDR3 DNA sequence: TGTGCCAGCAGTTACTCAGGCAGGGTGGGCAACTCACCCCTCCACTTT. This encodes CASSYSGRVGNSPLHF.